This T cell receptor (beta chain) is from a study of blood T cell repertoires in COVID-19. Trimming cost V 2 bases and J 6 bases, with 14 bases left between them. This CDR3 comprises 14 residues. The germline CDR1 and CDR2 sequences are SEHNR and FQNEAQ (reference sequence). Profiling relied on immunoSEQ multiplex PCR, and the TCRdb table lists in-frame clones only, not all of them. This sample has a few hundred thousand clones, with about 90% found just once. This clone was counted a few times. The sequenced material came from PBMCs or T cells enriched from blood (not recorded which). The gene calls are TRBV7-9 and TRBJ2-7; a weak D match, TRBD1 (5 bases). This sequence originates from a woman aged 45-65 years with acute COVID-19. The CDR3 here is CASSLKDISSEQYF. The CDR3 DNA follows: TGTGCCAGCAGCTTAAAGGACATATCGAGCGAGCAGTACTTC. Full variable domain (missing parts from reference TRBV7-9 and TRBJ2-7): DTGVSQNPRHKITKRGQNVTFRCDPISEHNRLYWYRQTLGQGPEFLTYFQNEAQLEKSRLLSDRFSAERPKGSFSTLEIQRTEQGDSAMYLCASSLKDISSEQYFGPGTRLTVT.